What follows are 9 T cell receptor beta chains derived from one specimen sequenced in a study of T cells after yellow fever vaccination. TCRdb used MiXCR to reprocess the 5' RACE reads, holding one entry per CDR3 protein. Of approximately 550,000 distinct CDR3 sequences in the sample, roughly 19% were seen once. The material was PBMCs, obtained 15 days after the yellow fever booster vaccination. The receptor set was obtained from a man aged 30 to 39 who received the YFV17D yellow fever vaccine.

The chain is built from TRBV18 and TRBJ2-2; weak D call: TRBD1 (6 bases). The ends were cut back, 0 bases at V and 1 base at J, with 6 bases in the middle. The length of the CDR3 is 15 residues. Germline V gives CDR1 KGHSH, CDR2 LQKENI. Here the CDR3 reads CASSPPTGNTGELFF. As DNA, the CDR3 is TGTGCCAGCTCACCACCGACAGGGAACACCGGGGAGCTGTTTTTT.

This clonotype was counted only a few times. The V and J genes are TRBV19 and TRBJ1-2, with D tentatively TRBD1 (5 bases). Germline CDR1 is LNHDA and CDR2 is SQIVND (reference sequence). Trimming cost V 4 bases and J 8 bases, with 17 bases left between them. This CDR3 is 14 amino acids long. The CDR3 here is CASSTHGTRSGYTF. In DNA form, the CDR3 reads TGTGCCAGTAGTACCCACGGGACCAGGAGCGGCTACACCTTC.

This clonotype was counted a few times. This sequence joins TRBV7-8 and TRBJ2-1; 12 positions match TRBD2. The V segment lost 6 bases and the J segment 6 bases; nucleotides outside the gene matches: 6. CDR3 size: 15 residues. In germline, CDR1 is SGHVS, CDR2 FQNEAQ. CDR3 amino acids: CASSRLAGEPNEQFF. The CDR3 region has the DNA TGTGCCAGCAGTCGACTAGCGGGAGAGCCCAATGAGCAGTTCTTC.

The chain joins TRBV12-3 or TRBV12-4 to TRBJ2-2, with TRBD2 matching over 8 bases. The trim removed 11 bases at V and 6 bases at J, leaving 5 bases unmatched. The CDR3 runs to 12 residues. Here the CDR3 reads CAGGRSAGELFF. As DNA, the CDR3 is TGTGCCGGCGGGAGGTCGGCCGGGGAGCTGTTTTTT.

Written as DNA, the CDR3 is TGTGCCAGCAGCAAAAAGGAGGGCCACCCGGCGAGTCGGTGCGATACGCAGTATTTT. Translated: CASSKKEGHPASRCDTQYF. The genes are TRBV21-1 and TRBJ2-3; the table's D call of TRBD2 was not tested on the DNA. TRBV21-1 has pseudogene status. The length of the CDR3 is 19 residues.

This clonotype was seen more than once but under ten times. The chain carries TRBV7-6 and TRBJ2-5; 14 positions agree with TRBD2. The CDR3 sequence is 17 residues long. Germline loops: CDR1 SGHVS, CDR2 FNYEAQ. After removal of 5 bases from V and 1 base from J, the junction contained 6 bases not matched to a gene. CDR3 amino acids: CASSQGLAGGPQETQYF. The CDR3 DNA reads TGTGCCAGCAGCCAAGGACTAGCGGGAGGCCCCCAAGAGACCCAGTACTTC.

This chain joins TRBV7-2 and TRBJ2-5; tentatively, D is TRBD1 or TRBD2 (5 bases each). V was cut by 7 bases and J by 4 bases, with 19 bases left in between. This CDR3 contains 15 residues. Per germline, CDR1 SGHTA and CDR2 FQGNSA. The CDR3 is CASTLGVPGLETQYF. CDR3 DNA: TGTGCCAGCACACTGGGGGTCCCAGGACTAGAGACCCAGTACTTC.

The chain recombines TRBV3-1 with TRBJ2-7; D perhaps matches TRBD2 (6 bases). Germline V gene data show CDR1 as LGHDT and CDR2 as YNNKEL (reference sequence). The V gene lost 3 bases and the J gene lost 6 bases, with 15 bases spanning the gap. This CDR3 is built from 14 residues. The CDR3 nucleotides read TGTGCCAGCAGCCACCTGATGGGGGGAATCGAGCAGTACTTC. Encoded protein: CASSHLMGGIEQYF.

This clonotype was seen a handful of times. The CDR3 nucleotides are TGTGCCAGCAGTTCCCGACTAGCGGGAGGGTACGAGCAGTACTTC. Its translation: CASSSRLAGGYEQYF. The J gene is TRBJ2-7, the V gene TRBV12-3 or TRBV12-4, with TRBD2 matching over 14 bases. The trim removed 4 bases at V and 4 bases at J, leaving 3 bases unmatched. This CDR3 is built from 15 residues.